This TCR beta chain originates from a study of cytomegalovirus exposure and HLA in healthy donors. The overall study: Drawn from HLA-typed donors, roughly 87 million unique TCRs were held in an early data release. Of about 400 genotyped donors, 81% clustered with self-reported Caucasian donors. Study results and limitations: TCR beta sequences numbering some 17,000 were associated with HLA alleles at 0.05 false discovery rate in a later analysis. A later analysis reportedly found that, within productive TCRs, an Asian-associated ancestry cluster had fewer N-insertions than the mean observed across the approximately 700 donors.

Concerning this clone itself: The antigen is not known.

This PCR relied on a set of 60 Vbeta primers and 13 Jbeta primers. The repertoire was sequenced with immunoSEQ multiplex PCR; TCRdb's copy has only in-frame clones and lacks some. The sample includes about 170,000 clones, 65% to 90% of them seen just once. Germline V gives CDR1 LNHDA, CDR2 SQIVND (reference sequence). The CDR3 runs 13 residues. With V trimmed by 6 bases and J by 7 bases, 8 bases remained unmatched. V usage is TRBV19 and J usage is TRBJ1-1, with 7 bases lining up with TRBD1. The origin of this receptor is a male donor in good health and CMV-seronegative. Sequenced: PBMCs. CDR3 region: CASRSQGSSEAFF. CDR3 nucleotide sequence: TGTGCCAGTAGATCACAGGGGAGTAGTGAAGCTTTCTTT.